This T cell receptor beta chain was documented in a study of blood T cell repertoires in COVID-19 (dated by TCRdb to the early 2020s). With regard to the full study: Collaborator samples came from the United States, Italy and Spain and covered acute and convalescent phases of COVID-19. Where available, HLA class I and class II types were obtained from metadata supplied by the sample provider rather than from assay-based typing. A de-identified subject ID, COVID-19 status, age in years and sex were almost always included in the sample metadata. The repertoires were released in a freely available public database meant as a resource for research on the immune response to SARS-CoV-2. Subjects who had been exposed to COVID-19, were actively infected with it, or had recovered from it provided the deeply sampled blood TCRbeta repertoires that made up the dataset. The material from the prospective study consisted of cDNA or gDNA derived from T cells, B-cell-depleted T cells, or PBMCs. The samples were drawn from the first 160 participants of the ongoing ImmuneRACE study and from 950 to 1,500 subjects provided by 6 global collaborators. Here is what the overall study found, with its caveats: How much clinical and demographic metadata was included differed by source and by participant, and the metadata was provided uncurated.

As concerns this clone: What this receptor recognizes is not known. There are no base qualities to consult, and no much larger clone falls within one base.

Each collaborating institution followed its own protocols to collect whole blood in K2EDTA tubes. Collaborator samples were shipped for TCRbeta analysis as frozen whole blood, isolated PBMCs, or DNA extracted from either sample type. TCRbeta CDR3 regions were amplified from genomic DNA using the immunoSEQ Assay, a bias-controlled multiplex PCR. From the authors' description of their analysis: The number of nucleated cells in each sample was estimated by amplification of reference gene primers within the assay. To quantify the absolute abundance of each unique TCRbeta CDR3 rearrangement, sequence reads were collapsed and filtered. For each sample, productive Simpson clonality was calculated as the square root of Simpson's diversity index over productive rearrangements. Entries here come from immuneACCESS through TCRdb and include only in-frame sequences with V and J called. Some clones fail to appear in such tables; in the studies checked, an unresolved V gene covers under half of the shortfall, and the cause of the remainder is unknown. V and J calls and clone size are those listed in that table; D and trimming were worked out from the DNA. This sample comprises about 57,000 clones, 82% of them detected only once. The ten largest clones take up 8.2% of the sample.

The receptor comes from a woman older than 75 with acute or convalescent COVID-19. Material for sequencing was peripheral blood.

The DNA reads as follows: TGTGCCAGCAGCTCTGGTAACAGGGTATCTGGTACTGAAGCTTTCTTT. Its product reads: CASSSGNRVSGTEAFF. The V gene is TRBV5-4 and the J gene is TRBJ1-1; a tentative D match to TRBD1 spans 6 bases. V lost 3 bases and J lost 5 bases; the stretch between them is 20 bases long. Inclusive of the bounding cysteine and phenylalanine, the CDR3 is 16 residues long. Only the CDR3 region is kept as DNA, spanning 48 bases read in frame from base 1. CDR1 and CDR2 are drawn from the germline V gene (reference sequence): SGHNT, YYREEE.